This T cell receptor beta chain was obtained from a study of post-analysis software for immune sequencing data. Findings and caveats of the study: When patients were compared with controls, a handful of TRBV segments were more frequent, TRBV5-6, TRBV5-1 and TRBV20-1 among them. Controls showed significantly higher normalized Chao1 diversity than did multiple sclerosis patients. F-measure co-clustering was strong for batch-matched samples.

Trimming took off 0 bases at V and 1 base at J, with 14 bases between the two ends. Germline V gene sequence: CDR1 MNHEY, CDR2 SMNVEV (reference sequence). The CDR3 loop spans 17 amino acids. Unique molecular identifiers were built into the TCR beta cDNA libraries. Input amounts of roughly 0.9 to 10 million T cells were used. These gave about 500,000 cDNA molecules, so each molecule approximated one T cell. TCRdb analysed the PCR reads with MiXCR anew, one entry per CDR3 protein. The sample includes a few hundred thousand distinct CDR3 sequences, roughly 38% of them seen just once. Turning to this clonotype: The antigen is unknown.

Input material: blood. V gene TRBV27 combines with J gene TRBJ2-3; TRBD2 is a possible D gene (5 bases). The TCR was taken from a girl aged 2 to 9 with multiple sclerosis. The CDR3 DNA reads TGTGCCAGCAGTTTATCGTCGAACAGCGGAGGCACAGATACGCAGTATTTT. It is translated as CASSLSSNSGGTDTQYF.